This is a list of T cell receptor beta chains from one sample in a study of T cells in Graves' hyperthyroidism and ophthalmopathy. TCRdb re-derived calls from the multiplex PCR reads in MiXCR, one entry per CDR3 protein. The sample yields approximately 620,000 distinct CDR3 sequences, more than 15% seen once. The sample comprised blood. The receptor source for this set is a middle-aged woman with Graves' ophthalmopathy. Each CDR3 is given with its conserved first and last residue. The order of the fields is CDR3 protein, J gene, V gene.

CDR3 protein: CASSLGTSGQETQYF
J gene: TRBJ2-5
V gene: TRBV5-1

CDR3 protein: CASARDRFNEQFF
J gene: TRBJ2-1
V gene: TRBV6-1

CDR3 protein: CASSLGGRAGGETQYF
J gene: TRBJ2-5
V gene: TRBV11-2

CDR3 protein: CASSLAGSEVQYF
J gene: TRBJ2-4
V gene: TRBV7-9

CDR3 protein: CASSVAGNTGELFF
J gene: TRBJ2-2
V gene: TRBV18

CDR3 protein: CAGRPPELYEQYF
J gene: TRBJ2-7
V gene: TRBV28

CDR3 protein: CASSSVASGRAGGTDTQYF
J gene: TRBJ2-3
V gene: TRBV7-9

CDR3 protein: CASSPRQGFNQPQHF
J gene: TRBJ1-5
V gene: TRBV27

CDR3 protein: CASTRGRATEAFF
J gene: TRBJ1-1
V gene: TRBV6-1

CDR3 protein: CASSQEDGGAYNEQFF
J gene: TRBJ2-1
V gene: TRBV4-2

CDR3 protein: CASSLWRETEQFF
J gene: TRBJ2-1
V gene: TRBV7-3

CDR3 protein: CSASPVGYGYTF
J gene: TRBJ1-2
V gene: TRBV20-1

CDR3 protein: CASSQTEGEKLFF
J gene: TRBJ1-4
V gene: TRBV3-1

CDR3 protein: CASSQEFSGTYEQYF
J gene: TRBJ2-7
V gene: TRBV3-1

CDR3 protein: CASSPPGQEAYEQYF
J gene: TRBJ2-7
V gene: TRBV18

CDR3 protein: CSAGGTGGSSGEQYF
J gene: TRBJ2-7
V gene: TRBV20-1

CDR3 protein: CASSLEGIQYF
J gene: TRBJ2-4
V gene: TRBV5-1

CDR3 protein: CASSRTAGLQSPHF
J gene: TRBJ1-5
V gene: TRBV28

CDR3 protein: CASSEIGTAYNEQFF
J gene: TRBJ2-1
V gene: TRBV2

CDR3 protein: CATSGGLTTNEKLFF
J gene: TRBJ1-4
V gene: TRBV15